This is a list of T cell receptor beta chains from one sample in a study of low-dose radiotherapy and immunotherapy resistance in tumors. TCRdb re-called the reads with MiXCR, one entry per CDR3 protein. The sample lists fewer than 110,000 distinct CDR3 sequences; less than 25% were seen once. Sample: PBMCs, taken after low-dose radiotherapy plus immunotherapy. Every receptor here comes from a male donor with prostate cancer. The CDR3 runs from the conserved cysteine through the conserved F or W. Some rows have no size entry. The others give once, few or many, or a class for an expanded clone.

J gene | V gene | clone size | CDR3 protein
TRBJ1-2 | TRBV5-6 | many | CASSLVILLDGYTF
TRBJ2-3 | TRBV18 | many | CASSPKDTQYF
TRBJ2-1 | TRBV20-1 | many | CSAPPGGALNEQFF
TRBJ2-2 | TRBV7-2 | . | CASSLDGGARANTGELFF
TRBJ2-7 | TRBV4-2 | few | CASSQPPGLTAGEQYF
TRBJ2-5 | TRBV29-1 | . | CSVEFNRGGIGETQYF
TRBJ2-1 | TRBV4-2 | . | CASSPRTSGGPNEQFF
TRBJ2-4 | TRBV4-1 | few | CASSQIFTDIQYF
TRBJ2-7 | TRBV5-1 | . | CASTPWKEGSYEQYF
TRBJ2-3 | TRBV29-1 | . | CSGRDGTSVSTDTQYF
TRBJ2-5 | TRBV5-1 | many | CASSLGGTTQETQYF
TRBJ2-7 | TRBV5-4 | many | CASSFGAHSQNYEQYF
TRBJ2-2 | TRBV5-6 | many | CASSGGPTGELFF
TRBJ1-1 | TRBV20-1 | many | CSAPQQLNTEAFF
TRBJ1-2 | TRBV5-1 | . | CASSLSTGSYGYTF
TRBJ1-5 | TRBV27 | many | CASSLSAGSRVPQHF
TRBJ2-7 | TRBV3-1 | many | CASSREGTYEQYF
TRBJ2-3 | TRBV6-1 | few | CASTQVSTDTQYF
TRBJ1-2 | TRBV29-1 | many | CSVEGRWLSDGYTF
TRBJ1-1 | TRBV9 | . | CASSVDGGGMNTEAFF
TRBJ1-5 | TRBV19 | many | CASSISAGSHQPQHF
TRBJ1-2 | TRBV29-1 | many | CSAVQGLDYGYTF
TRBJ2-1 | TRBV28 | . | CASKGAQVNNEQFF
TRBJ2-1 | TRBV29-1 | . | CSVRQGTYNEQFF
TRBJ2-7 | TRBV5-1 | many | CASSSWAGGRGAQGAYEQYF
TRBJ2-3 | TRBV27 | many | CASSTPGYRQYF
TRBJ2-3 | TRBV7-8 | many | CASSFKGADTQYF
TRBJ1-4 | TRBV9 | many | CASSSRAGGALEKLFF
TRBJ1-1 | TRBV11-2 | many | CASSLGRGGRAFF
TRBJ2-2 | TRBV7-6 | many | CASSSRRPGQGRTGELFF
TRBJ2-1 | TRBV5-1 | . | CASSLAYLGWGEDEQSF
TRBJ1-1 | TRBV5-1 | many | CASSTMGYTEAFF
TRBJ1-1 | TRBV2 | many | CASRDRVGGTEAFF
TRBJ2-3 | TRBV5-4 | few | CASSPDRSTDTQYF
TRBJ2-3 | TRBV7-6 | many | CASSKGASGGATDTQYF
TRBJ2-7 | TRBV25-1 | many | CASSELDGHLYEQYF
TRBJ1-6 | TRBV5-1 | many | CASSPGQVVSPLHF
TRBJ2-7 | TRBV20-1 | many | CSASGEHAWLGGLSYEQYF
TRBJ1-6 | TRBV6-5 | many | CASSFGTNSPLHF
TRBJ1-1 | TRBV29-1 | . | CSVVGDWTGLNTEAFF
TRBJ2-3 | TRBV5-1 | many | CASSLPSGLSDTQYF
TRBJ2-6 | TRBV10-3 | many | CAITRHIGGSGANVLTF
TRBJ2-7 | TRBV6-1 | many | CASSEAMARTGYEQYF
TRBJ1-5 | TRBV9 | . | CASSPAPGRHQPQHF
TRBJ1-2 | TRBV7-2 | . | CASSPTGRGYGYTF
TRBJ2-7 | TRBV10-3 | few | CAGGDRAREQYF
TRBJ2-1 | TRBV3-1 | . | CASSPLGLANSYNEQFF
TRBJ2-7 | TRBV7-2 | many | CASSLFRKSYEQYF
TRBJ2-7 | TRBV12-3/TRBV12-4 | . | CASSESYEQYF
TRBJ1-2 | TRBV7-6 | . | CASSLLTQHRGSGYGYTF
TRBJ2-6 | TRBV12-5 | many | CASASSGANVLTF